What follows are 21 T cell receptor beta chains derived from one specimen sequenced in a study of T cell repertoires in cytomegalovirus infection. The antigens for these receptors are not known. TCRdb reanalysed the reads using MiXCR and keeps one entry per CDR3 protein. The sample includes 80,000 or so distinct CDR3 sequences, 40% of them seen just once. This specimen consisted of CD8+ T cells from cultured PBMCs, obtained from culture after CMV antigen stimulation. The receptors come from a human donor in good health (CMV status not recorded). Some clones in this sample may be carry-over from other donors' samples.

This chain joins TRBV7-6 and TRBJ1-4, with D perhaps matching TRBD1 (6 bases). The CDR3 is 13 residues long. The germline CDR1 and CDR2 sequences are SGHVS and FNYEAQ. The ends were cut back, 0 bases at V and 13 bases at J, with 12 bases in the middle. Here the CDR3 DNA reads TGTGCCAGCAGCTTAGCGGGGGCGCAGGGACTGTTTTTT. This codes for CASSLAGAQGLFF.

The genes are TRBV28 and TRBJ2-5, with TRBD2 matching over 13 bases. In germline, CDR1 is MDHEN, CDR2 SYDVKM. Trimming cost V 6 bases and J 5 bases; bases outside gene matches: 12. The CDR3 consists of 17 residues. The CDR3 sequence is CASSSVTSGGRRETQYF. CDR3 nucleotide sequence: TGTGCCAGCAGCTCCGTGACTAGCGGGGGGCGGAGGGAGACCCAGTACTTC.

The chain has TRBV7-4 and TRBJ2-7; 7 bases map to TRBD1. The junction had 5 bases not matched to a gene; V was cut back by 4 bases and J by 2 bases. This CDR3 region has 14 residues. Germline values: CDR1 SGHVT, CDR2 SQSDAQ. CDR3 region: CASSSHQGAYEQYF. CDR3 coding DNA: TGTGCCAGCAGCTCCCACCAGGGGGCCTACGAGCAGTACTTC. Variable domain in full (rest from reference TRBV7-4 and TRBJ2-7): GAGVSQSPRYKVAKRGRDVALRCDSISGHVTLYWYRQTLGQGSEVLTYSQSDAQRDKSGRPSGRFSAERPERSVSTLKIQRTEQGDSAVYLCASSSHQGAYEQYFGPGTRLTVT.

V and J are TRBV4-3 and TRBJ1-4; D may be TRBD1 (6 bases). The germline V gene encodes CDR1 LGHNA and CDR2 YSLEER. The CDR3 sequence is 16 residues long. Trimming cost V 1 base and J 7 bases, with 16 bases left between them. CDR3 sequence (DNA): TGCGCCAGCAGCCAAGGGCAGGGGTCCGGGGGTGAAAAACTGTTTTTT. It is translated as CASSQGQGSGGEKLFF.

This clonotype was counted a few times. This chain uses TRBV11-2 with TRBJ2-1, with D tentatively TRBD2 (6 bases). The CDR3 contains 15 residues. With 4 bases removed from V and 2 bases from J, the gap between germline ends came to 12 bases. The germline CDR1 and CDR2 sequences are SGHAT and FQNNGV. The DNA of the CDR3 is TGTGCCAGCAGCTCGGGAGCGGTGACCTACAATGAGCAGTTCTTC. Translation: CASSSGAVTYNEQFF.

Here the CDR3 reads CASSQEGLAGGDEQFF. The CDR3 region has the DNA TGCGCCAGCAGCCAAGAGGGACTAGCGGGGGGGGATGAGCAGTTCTTC. The J gene is TRBJ2-1, the V gene TRBV4-1, with 16 bases matching TRBD2. CDR1 is MGHRA, CDR2 YSYEKL, per germline. V dropped 0 bases and J dropped 8; count of bases not matched to a gene: 1. The CDR3 is made up of 16 amino acids.

This clonotype has a handful of counts. The rearrangement links TRBV4-1 to TRBJ2-5; the D is unclear. This CDR3 has 14 residues. Germline assignment: CDR1 MGHRA and CDR2 YSYEKL. Trimming shortened V by 4 bases and J by 1 base, and 10 bases separated the two germline ends. CDR3: CASSRNAGQETQYF. The CDR3 DNA reads as TGCGCCAGCAGCCGGAACGCTGGCCAAGAGACCCAGTACTTC.

This clonotype was seen a single time. The chain joins TRBV5-6 to TRBJ2-5, with D maybe TRBD1 (6 bases). The CDR3 is 17 residues long. Looked up from germline, CDR1 is SGHDT and CDR2 is YYEEEE. V was clipped by 2 bases and J by 1 base, with 18 bases between them. CDR3 sequence (DNA): TGTGCCAGCAGCTTTGGGCCGTCGACAGGACCCCAAGAGACCCAGTACTTC. Translation: CASSFGPSTGPQETQYF.

This chain joins TRBV2 and TRBJ2-7; D remains unclear. Germline V gene lookup returns CDR1 SNHLY and CDR2 FYNNEI. Trimming removed 1 base at V and 4 bases at J, with 17 bases between. The CDR3 sequence is 16 residues long. The CDR3 loop is CASSEGLVLAGYEQYF. CDR3 coding DNA: TGTGCCAGCAGTGAAGGTCTAGTGTTAGCCGGGTACGAGCAGTACTTC.

The table lists this clonotype with a few counts. The chain has TRBV7-6 and TRBJ2-1; D is perhaps TRBD2 (5 bases). CDR3 length equals 14 residues. Trimming shortened V by 2 bases and J by 4 bases, and 9 bases separated the two germline ends. The germline gives CDR1 SGHVS, CDR2 FNYEAQ. This chain's CDR3 is CASSLTRGYNEQFF. DNA of the CDR3: TGTGCCAGCAGCTTAACTAGAGGTTACAATGAGCAGTTCTTC.

This rearrangement joins TRBV2 to TRBJ2-2; D perhaps matches TRBD1 (6 bases). Trimming cost V 0 bases and J 6 bases, with 14 bases left between them. CDR3 length: 16 amino acids. Germline CDR1 is SNHLY and CDR2 is FYNNEI. CDR3 sequence reads: CASSEAVGARSGELFF. Written as DNA, the CDR3 is TGTGCCAGCAGTGAAGCTGTGGGGGCGCGGTCCGGGGAGCTGTTTTTT.

This chain uses TRBV5-1 with TRBJ1-6; 9 positions agree with TRBD1. The CDR3 runs 15 residues. Germline V CDR1 and CDR2: SGHRS, YFSETQ. Trimming at V came to 0 bases and at J to 7 bases, leaving 2 bases not matched to a gene. The CDR3 nucleotides read TGCGCCAGCAGCTTGGGACAGGGGGACAATTCACCCCTCCACTTT. The encoded protein is CASSLGQGDNSPLHF.

The genes are TRBV2 and TRBJ2-3; tentatively, D is TRBD2 (5 bases). The germline V gene encodes CDR1 SNHLY and CDR2 FYNNEI. The ends were cut back, 8 bases at V and 10 bases at J, with 16 bases in the middle. This CDR3 region has 12 residues. This CDR3 is CASLSDPGAQYF. CDR3 nucleotide sequence: TGTGCCAGCCTGAGTGACCCCGGGGCGCAGTATTTT.

V gene TRBV4-1 combines with J gene TRBJ1-1; D might be TRBD1 (5 bases). The CDR3 is 12 residues long. V lost 8 bases and J 1 base, leaving 8 bases between the germline ends. Germline-derived CDR1 and CDR2 are MGHRA and YSYEKL. The CDR3 protein is CASRQTNTEAFF. In DNA form, the CDR3 reads TGCGCCAGCCGACAGACGAACACTGAAGCTTTCTTT.

The chain combines TRBV29-1 with TRBJ1-1; D possibly corresponds to TRBD1 (6 bases). The V end was cut by 6 bases, the J end by 2 bases, with 13 bases between. Germline V gene data show CDR1 as SQVTM and CDR2 as ANQGSEA. The CDR3 runs to 13 residues. In nucleotides, the CDR3 is TGCAGCGTCCCGGGACAACTCAACACTGAAGCTTTCTTT. As protein: CSVPGQLNTEAFF.

Only a few counts were recorded for this clonotype. The rearrangement joins TRBV4-1 to TRBJ2-7, with no clear D. Trimming removed 1 base from V and 3 bases from J, with 7 bases in between. Germline V CDR1 and CDR2: MGHRA, YSYEKL. The CDR3 runs to 13 residues. The CDR3: CASSQGLNYEQYF. CDR3 DNA: TGCGCCAGCAGCCAAGGGCTGAACTACGAGCAGTACTTC.

The chain is built from TRBV12-3 or TRBV12-4 and TRBJ2-7, with 7 nucleotides matching TRBD1. The CDR3 has 13 amino acids. J gave up 2 bases and V 9 bases, and 7 bases lay outside the gene matches. In DNA, the CDR3 is TGTGCCAGTTCCTGGACAGGCCCCTACGAGCAGTACTTC. This translates into CASSWTGPYEQYF.

CDR3 amino acids: CSAIPGAEAFF. Here the CDR3 DNA reads TGCAGTGCAATCCCGGGGGCCGAAGCTTTCTTT. The chain recombines TRBV20-1 with TRBJ1-1; a weak D match, TRBD1 (6 bases). V was shortened by 6 bases and J by 8 bases, with 13 bases between the two germline ends. This CDR3 has 11 residues. Germline V CDR1 and CDR2: DFQATT, SNEGSKA (reference sequence).

This clonotype has at least ten counts. The chain couples TRBV7-6 to TRBJ2-2; D unresolved. This CDR3 is 14 amino acids long. In germline, CDR1 is SGHVS, CDR2 FNYEAQ. Trimming removed 6 bases from V and 1 base from J, with 9 bases in between. The CDR3 DNA follows: TGTGCCAGCAGTGCGACCAAGAACACCGGGGAGCTGTTTTTT. Residues: CASSATKNTGELFF.

This clonotype was counted only a few times. The rearrangement joins TRBV12-5 to TRBJ1-2; D gene ambiguous. V lost 6 bases and J 2 bases, leaving 13 bases between the germline ends. The CDR3 spans 14 residues. CDR1 and CDR2 (germline): LGHNT, FRNRAP. This chain's CDR3 is CASGPGPTNYGYTF. CDR3 DNA: TGTGCTAGTGGCCCCGGGCCGACAAACTATGGCTACACCTTC. The entire variable domain, with the rest obtained from reference TRBV12-5 and TRBJ1-2, is as follows: DARVTQTPRHKVTEMGQEVTMRCQPILGHNTVFWYRQTMMQGLELLAYFRNRAPLDDSGMPKDRFSAEMPDATLATLKIQPSEPRDSAVYFCASGPGPTNYGYTFGSGTRLTVV.

The V call is TRBV10-3, the J call TRBJ1-2; no clear D gene. V lost 6 bases and J 7 bases, leaving 18 bases between the germline ends. Germline V gene lookup returns CDR1 ENHRY and CDR2 SYGVKD. The CDR3 runs to 14 residues. DNA of the CDR3: TGTGCCATCAGGGACGGCCTAGGCATGTTTGGCTACACCTTC. It specifies CAIRDGLGMFGYTF.